The 11 T cell receptor beta chains below were found in one sample sequenced in a study of shared clonotypes between healthy human individuals. The naive CD8 subset, CD45RO-negative cells positively selected for CCR7, excluded terminally differentiated effector memory CD45RA+ cells. Assay: immunoSEQ multiplex PCR; the TCRdb copy retains only in-frame clones and omits some. The repertoire holds approximately 2,200,000 clones, with around 93% as singletons. The sample comprised naive CD8+ T cells from PBMCs. These receptors were obtained from a man younger than 35 in good health. Some clones in this sample may be carry-over from other donors' samples.

The V and J genes are TRBV13 and TRBJ2-7, with a tentative D call TRBD1 (6 bases). Trimming stripped 0 bases from V and 5 bases from J, with 11 bases between. The CDR3 runs 14 residues. Germline CDR1 PRHDT, CDR2 FYEKMQ (reference sequence). This CDR3 is CASSLGNRAHEQYF. The CDR3, as DNA: TGTGCCAGCAGCTTAGGCAACAGGGCCCACGAGCAGTACTTC.

This clone came up once. This chain links TRBV4-1 with TRBJ2-7; D unresolved. In germline, CDR1 is MGHRA, CDR2 YSYEKL. This CDR3 is 15 amino acids long. Trimming took 7 bases from V and 6 from J, leaving 22 bases between them. The DNA of the CDR3 is TGCGCCAGCAAGGTTTCCAGACCCGACCCGGGCGAGCAGTACTTC. Translating it yields CASKVSRPDPGEQYF.

V is TRBV27 and J is TRBJ2-7; TRBD2 aligns across 7 bases. The CDR3 is 14 residues long. Germline values: CDR1 MNHEY, CDR2 SMNVEV (reference sequence). Losses at the gene ends were 3 bases for V and 8 bases for J; bases not matched to a gene: 10. CDR3 loop: CASSFNAGGSQQYF. For the CDR3, the DNA is TGTGCCAGCAGTTTTAACGCCGGGGGGTCACAGCAGTACTTC.

The rearrangement links TRBV4-1 to TRBJ1-1; D is perhaps TRBD1 (5 bases). The CDR3 is made up of 16 amino acids. Looked up from germline, CDR1 is MGHRA and CDR2 is YSYEKL. Trimming removed 0 bases from V and 1 base from J, with 12 bases in between. The CDR3 bases are TGCGCCAGCAGCCAAGATTTTCCAGGGTCGAACACTGAAGCTTTCTTT. This gives the protein CASSQDFPGSNTEAFF.

The chain employs TRBV5-6 and TRBJ2-1, with 9 bases fitting TRBD2. The CDR3 has 16 residues. With 4 bases clipped from V and 8 bases from J, the junction kept 13 bases outside the gene matches. Germline V lookup: CDR1 SGHDT, CDR2 YYEEEE. The CDR3 DNA follows: TGTGCCAGCAGCGACAAGCTAGCGGGAAAACCCCATGAGCAGTTCTTC. Its protein is CASSDKLAGKPHEQFF.

This chain links TRBV19 with TRBJ1-1, with D tentatively TRBD1 (6 bases). The germline V and J ends were trimmed by 9 bases and 8 bases, with 10 bases remaining between them. The CDR3 is made up of 10 amino acids. Germline V gene lookup returns CDR1 LNHDA and CDR2 SQIVND (reference sequence). CDR3 DNA sequence: TGTGCCAGCAGGGGCTTCGAAGCTTTCTTT. This codes for CASRGFEAFF.

The genes are TRBV19 and TRBJ1-1; 7 bases align to TRBD1. Germline values: CDR1 LNHDA, CDR2 SQIVND (reference sequence). The trim removed 9 bases at V and 0 bases at J, leaving 16 bases unmatched. The CDR3 is made up of 17 amino acids. The CDR3 DNA follows: TGTGCCAGCAACACAATTCCCGGGACAGCGATGAACACTGAAGCTTTCTTT. The encoded protein is CASNTIPGTAMNTEAFF.

The V call is TRBV27, the J call TRBJ2-1, with 8 bases matching TRBD2. This CDR3 comprises 17 residues. V was clipped by 1 base and J by 7 bases; unmatched bases: 12. The germline CDR1 and CDR2 sequences are MNHEY and SMNVEV (reference sequence). Here the CDR3 DNA reads TGTGCCAGCAGTTTATACCCGGGAGGGCCGAAAGGAAATGAGCAGTTCTTC. It encodes CASSLYPGGPKGNEQFF.

The genes are TRBV7-9 and TRBJ2-5, with 9 bases identical to TRBD1. CDR1 and CDR2 from the germline V gene are SEHNR and FQNEAQ (reference sequence). V was pared by 4 bases and J by 3 bases, with 9 bases of the junction left unmatched. CDR3 size: 16 residues. The CDR3 sequence is CASSSGTGFSEETQYF. The CDR3 DNA reads as TGTGCCAGCAGCTCCGGGACAGGGTTTTCTGAAGAGACCCAGTACTTC.

This chain links TRBV25-1 with TRBJ2-3; 9 bases are shared with TRBD2. The V gene's germline CDR1 is MGHDK and CDR2 SYGVNS. The CDR3 spans 17 residues. V dropped 1 base and J dropped 0; count of bases not matched to a gene: 5. The CDR3 protein is CASSEWETSGSTDTQYF. The CDR3 nucleotides read TGTGCCAGCAGTGAATGGGAAACTAGCGGGAGCACAGATACGCAGTATTTT.

The chain recombines TRBV19 with TRBJ2-1, with D possibly TRBD1 on 6 matching bases. Germline-derived CDR1 and CDR2 are LNHDA and SQIVND (reference sequence). The CDR3 length is 14 residues. Trimming took off 9 bases at V and 2 bases at J, with 14 bases between the two ends. The CDR3 DNA reads as TGTGCCAGCAGCCAGGGGTCCCCCTACAATGAGCAGTTCTTC. It encodes CASSQGSPYNEQFF.